The clone carrying this TCR beta chain was seen repeatedly, ten times or more. As yet, its antigen is unknown. From germline, CDR1 is LNHDA and CDR2 SQIVND (reference sequence). The CDR3 is 15 amino acids. V lost 5 bases and J lost 5; bases outside the gene matches: 6. This sample is part of a study of response to subunit inactivated influenza vaccine. Points from the study as a whole: Authors proposed each seasonal influenza vaccination draws in few new T cells.

TCRdb used MiXCR to reprocess the RT-PCR reads, holding one entry per CDR3 protein. Here the sample spans roughly 630,000 distinct CDR3 sequences, 14% being singletons. The chain is built from TRBV19 and TRBJ2-2, with 9 bases that match TRBD2. This TCR was sampled from a man aged 50 to 59 who received an inactivated influenza vaccine. Sequences were derived from PBMCs from blood, sampled 14 days before vaccination. The CDR3 DNA follows: TGTGCCAGTAGTGTCCCGGGACTAGCTACCGGGGAGCTGTTTTTT. Residues: CASSVPGLATGELFF.